The clone carrying this TCR beta chain was seen only a few times. Its specificity is not known. It was about 9.4 milliliters of peripheral blood that were drawn from each donor. At least 7 million PBMCs were isolated per sample. These data belong to a study of blood T cells in healthy people across ages. Then a second PCR, running about 7 to 11 cycles, was carried out with a sample-barcoded 5' primer and a J-beta primer mix. Each cDNA molecule received a tag from a template-switch adaptor that had 12 random nucleotides. TCRdb fed the 5' RACE reads into MiXCR, producing one record per CDR3 protein. The profile shows some 1.8 million distinct CDR3 sequences, about 39% of them singletons. Findings and caveats of the study: The study regarded diversity estimates from one million T cells as underestimates.

This sequence originates from a human donor in good health. Sample: blood.

CDR3 nucleotides: TGCGCCAGCAGCCAAAACTCAGGGGATCCACCCCTCCACTTT. Its translation is CASSQNSGDPPLHF. The chain carries TRBV5-1 and TRBJ1-6; possible D gene TRBD1, 6 bases. CDR1 SGHRS and CDR2 YFSETQ come from the germline V gene. This CDR3 contains 14 residues. V dropped 4 bases and J dropped 11 bases, with 16 bases sitting between them.